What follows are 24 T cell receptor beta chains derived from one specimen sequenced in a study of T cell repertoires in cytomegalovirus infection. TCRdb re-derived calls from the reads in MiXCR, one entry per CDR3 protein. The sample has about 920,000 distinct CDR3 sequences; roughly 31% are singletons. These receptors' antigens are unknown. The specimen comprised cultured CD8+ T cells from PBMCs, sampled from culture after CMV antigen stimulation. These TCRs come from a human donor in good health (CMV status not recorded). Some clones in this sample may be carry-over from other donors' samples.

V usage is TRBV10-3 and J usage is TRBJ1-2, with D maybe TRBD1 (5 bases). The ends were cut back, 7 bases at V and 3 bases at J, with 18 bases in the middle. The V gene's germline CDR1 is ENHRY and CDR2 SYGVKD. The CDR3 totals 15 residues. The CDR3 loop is CAIKDWRGDDYGYTF. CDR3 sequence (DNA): TGTGCCATCAAGGATTGGAGGGGCGATGACTATGGCTACACCTTC.

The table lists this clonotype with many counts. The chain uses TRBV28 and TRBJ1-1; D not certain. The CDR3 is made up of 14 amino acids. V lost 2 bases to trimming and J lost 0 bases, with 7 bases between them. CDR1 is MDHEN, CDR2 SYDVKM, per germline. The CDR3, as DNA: TGTGCCAGCAGTTTAGGGAACTTGAACACTGAAGCTTTCTTT. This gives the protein CASSLGNLNTEAFF. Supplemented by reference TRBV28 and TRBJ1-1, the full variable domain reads DVKVTQSSRYLVKRTGEKVFLECVQDMDHENMFWYRQDPGLGLRLIYFSYDVKMKEKGDIPEGYSVSREKKERFSLILESASTNQTSMYLCASSLGNLNTEAFFGQGTRLTVV.

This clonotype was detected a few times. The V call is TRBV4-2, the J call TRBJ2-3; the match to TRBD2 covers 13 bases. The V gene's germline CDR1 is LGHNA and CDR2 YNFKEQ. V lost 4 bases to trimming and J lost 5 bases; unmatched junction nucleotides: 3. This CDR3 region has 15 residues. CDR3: CASSPRLAGGDTQYF. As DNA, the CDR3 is TGTGCCAGCAGCCCTCGACTAGCGGGGGGAGATACGCAGTATTTT.

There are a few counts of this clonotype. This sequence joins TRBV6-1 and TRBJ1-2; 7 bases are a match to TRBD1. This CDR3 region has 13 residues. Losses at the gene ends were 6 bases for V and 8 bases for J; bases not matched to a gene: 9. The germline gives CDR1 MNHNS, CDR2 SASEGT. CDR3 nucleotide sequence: TGTGCCAGCAGGACGGACAGGACTAAGGGCTACACCTTC. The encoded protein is CASRTDRTKGYTF.

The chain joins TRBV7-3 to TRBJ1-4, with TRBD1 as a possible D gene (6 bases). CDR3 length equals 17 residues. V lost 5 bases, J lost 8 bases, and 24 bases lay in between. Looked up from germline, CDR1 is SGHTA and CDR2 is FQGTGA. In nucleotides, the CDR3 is TGTGCCAGCAGCACGACAGGAACGAGCGGGGGATGGGAAAAACTGTTTTTT. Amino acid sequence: CASSTTGTSGGWEKLFF. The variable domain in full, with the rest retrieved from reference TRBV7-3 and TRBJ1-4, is GAGVSQTPSNKVTEKGKYVELRCDPISGHTALYWYRQSLGQGPEFLIYFQGTGAADDSGLPNDRFFAVRPEGSVSTLKIQRTERGDSAVYLCASSTTGTSGGWEKLFFGSGTQLSVL.

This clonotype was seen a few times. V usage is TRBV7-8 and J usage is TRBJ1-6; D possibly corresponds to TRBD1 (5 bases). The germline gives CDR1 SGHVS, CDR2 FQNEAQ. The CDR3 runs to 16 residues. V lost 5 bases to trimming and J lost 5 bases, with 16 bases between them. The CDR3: CASSQSWDPNNSPLHF. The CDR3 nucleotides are TGTGCCAGCAGCCAAAGTTGGGACCCTAATAATTCACCCCTCCACTTT.

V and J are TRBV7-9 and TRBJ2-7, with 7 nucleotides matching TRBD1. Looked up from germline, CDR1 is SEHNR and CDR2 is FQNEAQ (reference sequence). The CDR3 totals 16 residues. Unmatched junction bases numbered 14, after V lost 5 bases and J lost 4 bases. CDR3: CASSTPMAQGSYEQYF. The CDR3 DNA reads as TGTGCCAGCAGCACTCCGATGGCACAGGGGTCTTACGAGCAGTACTTC.

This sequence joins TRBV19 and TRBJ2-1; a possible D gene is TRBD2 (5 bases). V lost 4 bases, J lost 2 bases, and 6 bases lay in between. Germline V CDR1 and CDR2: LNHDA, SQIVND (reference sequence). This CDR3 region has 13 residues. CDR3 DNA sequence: TGTGCCAGTAGTACCGGGACCTACAATGAGCAGTTCTTC. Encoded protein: CASSTGTYNEQFF.

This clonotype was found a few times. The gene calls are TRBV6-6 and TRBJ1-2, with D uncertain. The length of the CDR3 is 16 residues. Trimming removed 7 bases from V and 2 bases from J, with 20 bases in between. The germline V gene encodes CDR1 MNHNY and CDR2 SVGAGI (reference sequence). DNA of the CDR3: TGTGCCAGCATACTCTCGGACCTTACTCTCAACTATGGCTACACCTTC. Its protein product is CASILSDLTLNYGYTF.

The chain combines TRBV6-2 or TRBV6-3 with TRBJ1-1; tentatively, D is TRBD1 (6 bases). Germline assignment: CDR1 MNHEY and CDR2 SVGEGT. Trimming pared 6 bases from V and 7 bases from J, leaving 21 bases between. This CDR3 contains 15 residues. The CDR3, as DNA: TGTGCCAGCAGCAGCGCCCCAGGGGTTAGGGGTGAAGCTTTCTTT. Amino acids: CASSSAPGVRGEAFF.

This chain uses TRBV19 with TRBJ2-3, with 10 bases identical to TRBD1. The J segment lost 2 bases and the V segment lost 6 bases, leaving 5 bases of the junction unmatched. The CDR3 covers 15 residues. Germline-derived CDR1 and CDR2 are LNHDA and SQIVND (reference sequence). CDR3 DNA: TGTGCCAGTAGCCTGACAGGGGGCTTCACAGATACGCAGTATTTT. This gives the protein CASSLTGGFTDTQYF.

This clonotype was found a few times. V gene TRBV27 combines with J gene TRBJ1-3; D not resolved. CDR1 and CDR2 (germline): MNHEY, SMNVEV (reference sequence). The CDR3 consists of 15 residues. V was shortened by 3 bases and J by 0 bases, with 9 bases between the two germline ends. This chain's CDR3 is CASSFNSNSGNTIYF. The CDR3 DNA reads TGTGCCAGCAGTTTCAACAGTAACTCTGGAAACACCATATATTTT.

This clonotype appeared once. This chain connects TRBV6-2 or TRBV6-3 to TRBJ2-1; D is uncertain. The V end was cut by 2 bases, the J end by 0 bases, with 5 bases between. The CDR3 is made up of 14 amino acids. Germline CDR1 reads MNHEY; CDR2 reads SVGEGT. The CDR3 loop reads CASSYIGSYNEQFF. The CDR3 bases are TGTGCCAGCAGTTACATCGGCTCCTACAATGAGCAGTTCTTC.

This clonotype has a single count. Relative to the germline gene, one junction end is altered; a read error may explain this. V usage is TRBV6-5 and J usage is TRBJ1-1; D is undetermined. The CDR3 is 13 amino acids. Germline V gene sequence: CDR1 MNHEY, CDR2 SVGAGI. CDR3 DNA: TGTGCCAACAGTTACTCGAAGCACACTGAAGCTTTCTTT. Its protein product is CANSYSKHTEAFF.

CDR3 DNA sequence: TGTGCCAGCAGTTTAATGGGCACTAGCAATCAGCCCCAGCATTTT. Its protein product is CASSLMGTSNQPQHF. This sequence joins TRBV27 and TRBJ1-5; D unclear. This CDR3 contains 15 residues. The V and J ends lost 2 bases and 0 bases respectively, with 8 bases between them. From germline, CDR1 is MNHEY and CDR2 SMNVEV (reference sequence).

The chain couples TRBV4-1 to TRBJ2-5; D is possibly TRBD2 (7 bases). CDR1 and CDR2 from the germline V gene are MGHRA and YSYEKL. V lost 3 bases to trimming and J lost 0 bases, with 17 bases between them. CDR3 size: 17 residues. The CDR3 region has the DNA TGCGCCAGCAGCCACCCAGTGGGGGGGGGGCACCAAGAGACCCAGTACTTC. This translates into CASSHPVGGGHQETQYF.

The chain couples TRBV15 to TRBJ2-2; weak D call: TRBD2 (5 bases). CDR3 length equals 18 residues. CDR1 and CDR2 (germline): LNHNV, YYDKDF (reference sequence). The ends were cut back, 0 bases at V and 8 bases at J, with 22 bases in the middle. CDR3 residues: CATSRDRRQARRSGELFF. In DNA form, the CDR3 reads TGTGCCACCAGCAGAGATCGACGGCAGGCCCGGAGGTCGGGGGAGCTGTTTTTT.

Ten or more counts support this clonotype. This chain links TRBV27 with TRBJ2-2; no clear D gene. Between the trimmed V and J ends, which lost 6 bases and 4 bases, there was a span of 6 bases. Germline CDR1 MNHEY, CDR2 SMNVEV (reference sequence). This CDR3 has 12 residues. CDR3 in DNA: TGTGCCAGCAGCTCCTTCACCGGGGAGCTGTTTTTT. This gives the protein CASSSFTGELFF.

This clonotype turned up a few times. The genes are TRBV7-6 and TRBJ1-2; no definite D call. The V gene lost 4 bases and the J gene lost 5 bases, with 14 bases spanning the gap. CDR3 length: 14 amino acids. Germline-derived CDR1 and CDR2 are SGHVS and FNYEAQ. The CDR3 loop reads CASSSMSWVYGYTF. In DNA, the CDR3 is TGTGCCAGCAGCTCCATGTCCTGGGTTTATGGCTACACCTTC.

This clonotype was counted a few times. As DNA, the CDR3 is TGTGCCAGCAGCCAAGATGGGAGCTCCTACGAGCAGTACTTC. Amino acid sequence: CASSQDGSSYEQYF. V is TRBV3-1 and J is TRBJ2-7; a possible D gene is TRBD2 (5 bases). V was pared by 0 bases and J by 0 bases, with 6 bases between. This CDR3 is 14 amino acids long. CDR1 and CDR2 from the germline V gene are LGHDT and YNNKEL (reference sequence).

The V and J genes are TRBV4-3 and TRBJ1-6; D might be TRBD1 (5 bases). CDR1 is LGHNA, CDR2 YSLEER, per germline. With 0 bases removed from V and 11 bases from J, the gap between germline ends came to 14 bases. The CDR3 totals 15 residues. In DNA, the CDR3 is TGCGCCAGCAGCCAAGATCGGGGAGGGACTCCACCCCTCCACTTT. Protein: CASSQDRGGTPPLHF.

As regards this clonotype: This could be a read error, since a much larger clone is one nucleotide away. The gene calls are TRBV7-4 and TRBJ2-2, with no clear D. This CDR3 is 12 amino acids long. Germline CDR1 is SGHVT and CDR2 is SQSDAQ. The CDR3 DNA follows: TGTGTCAGCAGCTTAGGCTCGACCGAGCTGTTTTTT. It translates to CVSSLGSTELFF.

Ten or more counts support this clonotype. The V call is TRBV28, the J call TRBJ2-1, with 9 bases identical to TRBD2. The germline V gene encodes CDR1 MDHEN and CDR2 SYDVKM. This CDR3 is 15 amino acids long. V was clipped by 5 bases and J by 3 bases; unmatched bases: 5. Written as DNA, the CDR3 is TGTGCCAGCAGTCCTTTAGCGGGGGTCTACAATGAGCAGTTCTTC. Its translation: CASSPLAGVYNEQFF.

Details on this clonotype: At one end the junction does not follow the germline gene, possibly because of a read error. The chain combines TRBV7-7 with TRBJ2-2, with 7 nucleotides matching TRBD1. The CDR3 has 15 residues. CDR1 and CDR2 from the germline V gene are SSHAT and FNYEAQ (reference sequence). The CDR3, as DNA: TGTGCTAGCAGCCAGTACAGGGGTAATACCGGGGAGCTGTTTTTT. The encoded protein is CASSQYRGNTGELFF.